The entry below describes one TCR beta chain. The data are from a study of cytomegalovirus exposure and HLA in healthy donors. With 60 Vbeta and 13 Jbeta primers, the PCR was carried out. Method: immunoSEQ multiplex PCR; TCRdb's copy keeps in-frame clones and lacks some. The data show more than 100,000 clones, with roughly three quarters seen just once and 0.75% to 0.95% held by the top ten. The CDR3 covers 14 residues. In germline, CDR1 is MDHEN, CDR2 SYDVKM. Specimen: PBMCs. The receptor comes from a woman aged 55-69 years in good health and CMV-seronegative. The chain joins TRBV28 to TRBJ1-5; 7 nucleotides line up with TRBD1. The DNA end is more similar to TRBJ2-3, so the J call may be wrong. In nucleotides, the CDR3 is TGTGCCAGCAGATCAGGACAGGTTCATCAGCCCCAGTATTTT. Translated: CASRSGQVHQPQYF.